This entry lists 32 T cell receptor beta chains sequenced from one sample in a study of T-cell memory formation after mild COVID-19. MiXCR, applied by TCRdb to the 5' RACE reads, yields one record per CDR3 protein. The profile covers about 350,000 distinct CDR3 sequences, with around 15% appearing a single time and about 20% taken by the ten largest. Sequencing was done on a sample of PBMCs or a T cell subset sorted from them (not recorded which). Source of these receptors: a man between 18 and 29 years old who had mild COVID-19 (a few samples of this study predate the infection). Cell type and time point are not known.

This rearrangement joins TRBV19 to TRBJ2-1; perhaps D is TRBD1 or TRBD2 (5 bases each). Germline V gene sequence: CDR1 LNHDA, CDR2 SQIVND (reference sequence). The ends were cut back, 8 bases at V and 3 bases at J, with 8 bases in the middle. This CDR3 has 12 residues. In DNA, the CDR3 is TGTGCCAGTGGGACCGACTACAATGAGCAGTTCTTC. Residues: CASGTDYNEQFF.

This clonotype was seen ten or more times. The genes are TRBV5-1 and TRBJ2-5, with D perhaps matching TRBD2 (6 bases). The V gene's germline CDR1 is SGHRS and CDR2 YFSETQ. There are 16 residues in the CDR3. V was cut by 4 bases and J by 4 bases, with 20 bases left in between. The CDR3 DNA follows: TGCGCCAGCAGCGCCCCAGGGCGGGAAAGGACAGAGACCCAGTACTTC. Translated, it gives CASSAPGRERTETQYF.

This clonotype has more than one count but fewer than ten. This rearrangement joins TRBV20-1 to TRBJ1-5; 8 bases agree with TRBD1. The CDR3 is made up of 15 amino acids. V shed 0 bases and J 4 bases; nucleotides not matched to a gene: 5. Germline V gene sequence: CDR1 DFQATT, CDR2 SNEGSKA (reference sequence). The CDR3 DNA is TGCAGTGCTAGAGACGCGGACAGGGTGAATCAGCCCCAGCATTTT. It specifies CSARDADRVNQPQHF.

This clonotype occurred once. CDR3 loop: CASGGHGANVLTF. The CDR3 bases are TGTGCCAGCGGAGGGCACGGGGCCAACGTCCTGACTTTC. The chain recombines TRBV6-2 or TRBV6-3 with TRBJ2-6; D is perhaps TRBD2 (6 bases). The length of the CDR3 is 13 residues. Germline V lookup: CDR1 MNHEY, CDR2 SVGEGT. Deletions cut 8 bases from V and 4 bases from J, with 9 bases between.

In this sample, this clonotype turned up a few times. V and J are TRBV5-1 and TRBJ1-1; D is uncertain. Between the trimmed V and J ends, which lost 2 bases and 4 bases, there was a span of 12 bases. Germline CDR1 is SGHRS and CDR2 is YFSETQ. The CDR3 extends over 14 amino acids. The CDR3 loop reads CASSLVVRSTEAFF. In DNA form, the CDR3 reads TGCGCCAGCAGCTTAGTGGTTCGAAGCACTGAAGCTTTCTTT.

The CDR3 protein is CASSRALANQETQYF. Here the CDR3 DNA reads TGCGCCAGCAGCCGTGCGTTAGCGAACCAAGAGACCCAGTACTTC. V and J are TRBV4-1 and TRBJ2-5, with D perhaps TRBD2 (5 bases). With 4 bases removed from V and 0 bases from J, the gap between germline ends came to 12 bases. Looked up from germline, CDR1 is MGHRA and CDR2 is YSYEKL. The CDR3 totals 15 residues.

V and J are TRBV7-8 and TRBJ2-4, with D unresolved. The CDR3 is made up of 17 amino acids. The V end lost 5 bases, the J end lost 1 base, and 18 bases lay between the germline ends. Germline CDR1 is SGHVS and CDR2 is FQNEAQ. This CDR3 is CASSPDLWARAKNIQYF. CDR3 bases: TGTGCCAGCAGCCCAGATTTGTGGGCCAGGGCCAAAAACATTCAGTACTTC.

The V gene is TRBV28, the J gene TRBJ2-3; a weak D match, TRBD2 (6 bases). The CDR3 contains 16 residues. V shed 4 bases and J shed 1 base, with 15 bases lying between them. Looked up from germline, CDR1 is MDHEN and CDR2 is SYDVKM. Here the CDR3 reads CASSSQGAGGTDTQYF. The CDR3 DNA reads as TGTGCCAGCAGTTCCCAGGGAGCGGGTGGCACAGATACGCAGTATTTT.

The CDR3 protein is CASSYSRGYNSPLHF. In DNA, the CDR3 is TGTGCCAGCAGTTACTCGAGGGGCTATAATTCACCCCTCCACTTT. The rearrangement joins TRBV6-5 to TRBJ1-6; D is perhaps TRBD1 (5 bases). Per the germline V gene, CDR1 is MNHEY and CDR2 is SVGAGI. The CDR3 contains 15 residues. V was pared by 0 bases and J by 3 bases, with 6 bases between.

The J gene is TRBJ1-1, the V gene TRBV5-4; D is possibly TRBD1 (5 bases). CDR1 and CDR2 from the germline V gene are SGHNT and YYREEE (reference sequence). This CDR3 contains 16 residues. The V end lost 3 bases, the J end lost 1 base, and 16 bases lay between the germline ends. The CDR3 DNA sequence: TGTGCCAGCAGCTCCCTCTGGACAAAGACGAACACTGAAGCTTTCTTT. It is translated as CASSSLWTKTNTEAFF.

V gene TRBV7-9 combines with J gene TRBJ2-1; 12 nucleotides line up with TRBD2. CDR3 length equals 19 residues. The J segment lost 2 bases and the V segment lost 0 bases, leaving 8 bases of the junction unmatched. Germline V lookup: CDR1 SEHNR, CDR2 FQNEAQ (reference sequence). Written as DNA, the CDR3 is TGTGCCAGCAGCTTAGCGTCTAGCGGGGGGGCCTCAACCTACAATGAGCAGTTCTTC. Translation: CASSLASSGGASTYNEQFF.

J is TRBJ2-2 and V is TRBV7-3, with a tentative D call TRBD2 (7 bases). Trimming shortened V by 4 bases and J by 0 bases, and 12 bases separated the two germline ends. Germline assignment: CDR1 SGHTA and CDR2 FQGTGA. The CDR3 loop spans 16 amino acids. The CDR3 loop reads CASSSQGLPNTGELFF. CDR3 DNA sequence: TGTGCCAGCAGCTCACAGGGACTACCGAACACCGGGGAGCTGTTTTTT. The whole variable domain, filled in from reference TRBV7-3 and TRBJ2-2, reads GAGVSQTPSNKVTEKGKYVELRCDPISGHTALYWYRQSLGQGPEFLIYFQGTGAADDSGLPNDRFFAVRPEGSVSTLKIQRTERGDSAVYLCASSSQGLPNTGELFFGEGSRLTVL.

The CDR3 nucleotides are TGTGCCAGCAGATTCAACCGGGACAGGGGACTCGGGGAGCTGTTTTTT. Translated, it gives CASRFNRDRGLGELFF. This chain connects TRBV7-8 to TRBJ2-2, with 10 bases identical to TRBD1. The length of the CDR3 is 16 residues. CDR1 SGHVS and CDR2 FQNEAQ come from the germline V gene. Unmatched junction bases numbered 11, after V lost 6 bases and J lost 7 bases. The full variable domain, its missing parts supplied by reference TRBV7-8 and TRBJ2-2, is GAGVSQSPRYKVAKRGQDVALRCDPISGHVSLFWYQQALGQGPEFLTYFQNEAQLDKSGLPSDRFFAERPEGSVSTLKIQRTQQEDSAVYLCASRFNRDRGLGELFFGEGSRLTVL.

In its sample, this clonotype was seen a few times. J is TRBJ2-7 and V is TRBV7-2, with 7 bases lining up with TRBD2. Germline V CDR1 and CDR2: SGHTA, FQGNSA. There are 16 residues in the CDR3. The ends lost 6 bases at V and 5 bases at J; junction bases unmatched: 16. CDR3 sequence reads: CASSLLAGLSGNEQYF. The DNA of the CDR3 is TGTGCCAGCAGTCTTTTAGCGGGCCTCAGCGGGAACGAGCAGTACTTC.

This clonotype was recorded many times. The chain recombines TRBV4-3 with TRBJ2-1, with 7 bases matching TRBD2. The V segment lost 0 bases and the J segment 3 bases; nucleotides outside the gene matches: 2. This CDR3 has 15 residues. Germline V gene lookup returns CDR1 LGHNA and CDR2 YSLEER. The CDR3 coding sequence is TGCGCCAGCAGCCAAGATCCGGGGGGCTACAATGAGCAGTTCTTC. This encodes CASSQDPGGYNEQFF.

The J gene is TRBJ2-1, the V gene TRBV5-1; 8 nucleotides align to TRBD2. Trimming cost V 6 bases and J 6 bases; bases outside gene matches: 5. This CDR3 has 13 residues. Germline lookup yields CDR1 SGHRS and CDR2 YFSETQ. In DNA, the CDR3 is TGCGCCAGCATTCGGGGGGGCTCCAATGAGCAGTTCTTC. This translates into CASIRGGSNEQFF. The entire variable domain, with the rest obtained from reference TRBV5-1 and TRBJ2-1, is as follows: KAGVTQTPRYLIKTRGQQVTLSCSPISGHRSVSWYQQTPGQGLQFLFEYFSETQRNKGNFPGRFSGRQFSNSRSEMNVSTLELGDSALYLCASIRGGSNEQFFGPGTRLTVL.

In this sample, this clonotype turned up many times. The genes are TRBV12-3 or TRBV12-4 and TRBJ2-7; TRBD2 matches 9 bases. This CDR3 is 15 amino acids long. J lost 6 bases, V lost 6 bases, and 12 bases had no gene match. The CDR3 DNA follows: TGTGCCAGCAGCTCAGCCTCAGCGGGGGGCTTCGAGCAGTACTTC. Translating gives CASSSASAGGFEQYF.

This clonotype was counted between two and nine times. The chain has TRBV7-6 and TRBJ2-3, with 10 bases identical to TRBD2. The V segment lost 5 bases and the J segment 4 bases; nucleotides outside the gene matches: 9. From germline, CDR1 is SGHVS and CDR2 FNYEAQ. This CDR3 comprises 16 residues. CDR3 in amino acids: CASSRGTAGGADTQYF. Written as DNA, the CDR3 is TGTGCCAGCAGCCGAGGGACAGCGGGAGGGGCAGATACGCAGTATTTT.

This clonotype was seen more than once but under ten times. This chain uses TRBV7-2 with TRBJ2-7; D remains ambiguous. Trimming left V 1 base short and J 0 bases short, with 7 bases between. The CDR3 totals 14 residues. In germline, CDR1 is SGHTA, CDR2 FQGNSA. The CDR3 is CASSLVANSYEQYV. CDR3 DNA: TGTGCCAGCAGCTTAGTGGCCAACTCCTACGAGCAGTACGTC.

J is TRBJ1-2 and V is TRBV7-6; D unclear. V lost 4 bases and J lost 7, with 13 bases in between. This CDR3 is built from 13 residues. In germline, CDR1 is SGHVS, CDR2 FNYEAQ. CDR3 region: CASSWFDKGGYTF. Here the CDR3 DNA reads TGTGCCAGCAGCTGGTTTGATAAAGGTGGCTACACCTTC.

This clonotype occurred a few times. CDR3 coding DNA: TGTGCCAGCAGTTACTCCTCCGCTGAGGCGGAAATCCCGGTTGGAGATACGCAGTATTTT. Protein product: CASSYSSAEAEIPVGDTQYF. This chain uses TRBV6-6 with TRBJ2-3; D not resolved. The germline V gene encodes CDR1 MNHNY and CDR2 SVGAGI (reference sequence). V lost 0 bases to trimming and J lost 5 bases, with 27 bases between them. CDR3 length: 20 amino acids.

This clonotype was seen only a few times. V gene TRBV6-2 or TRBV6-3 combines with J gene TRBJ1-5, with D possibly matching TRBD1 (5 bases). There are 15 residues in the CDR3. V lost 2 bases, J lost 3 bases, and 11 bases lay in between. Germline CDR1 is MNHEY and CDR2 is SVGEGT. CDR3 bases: TGTGCCAGCAGTTACCCGGGGACGGTCAATCAGCCCCAGCATTTT. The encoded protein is CASSYPGTVNQPQHF.

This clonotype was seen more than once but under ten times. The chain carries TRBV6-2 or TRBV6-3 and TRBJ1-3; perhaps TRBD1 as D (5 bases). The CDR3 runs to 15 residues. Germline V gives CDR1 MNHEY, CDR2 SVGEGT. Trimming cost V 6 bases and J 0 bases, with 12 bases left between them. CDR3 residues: CASRLTANSGNTIYF. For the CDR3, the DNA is TGTGCCAGCAGACTGACAGCCAACTCTGGAAACACCATATATTTT.

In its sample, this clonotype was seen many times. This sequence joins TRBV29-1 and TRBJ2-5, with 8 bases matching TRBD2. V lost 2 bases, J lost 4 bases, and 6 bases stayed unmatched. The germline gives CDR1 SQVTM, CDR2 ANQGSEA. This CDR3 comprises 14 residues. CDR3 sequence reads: CSVESGGVPETQYF. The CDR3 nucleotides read TGCAGCGTTGAAAGCGGGGGCGTCCCAGAGACCCAGTACTTC.

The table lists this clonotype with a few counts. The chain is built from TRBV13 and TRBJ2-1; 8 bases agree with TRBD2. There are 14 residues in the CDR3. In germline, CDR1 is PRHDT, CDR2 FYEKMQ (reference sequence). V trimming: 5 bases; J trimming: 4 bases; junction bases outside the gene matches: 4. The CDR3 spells CASSPGGGYNEQFF. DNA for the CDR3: TGTGCCAGCAGCCCGGGGGGGGGATACAATGAGCAGTTCTTC.

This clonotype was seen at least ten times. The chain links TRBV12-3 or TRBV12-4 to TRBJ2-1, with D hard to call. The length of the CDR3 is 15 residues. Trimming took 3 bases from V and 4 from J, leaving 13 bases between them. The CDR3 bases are TGTGCCAGCAGTTTTGGTTGGGCAGGATACAATGAGCAGTTCTTC. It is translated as CASSFGWAGYNEQFF.

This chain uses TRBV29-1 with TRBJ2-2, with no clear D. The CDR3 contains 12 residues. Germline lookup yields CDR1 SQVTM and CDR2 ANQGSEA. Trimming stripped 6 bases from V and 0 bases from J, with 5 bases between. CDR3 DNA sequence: TGCAGCGTGATGGCGAACACCGGGGAGCTGTTTTTT. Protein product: CSVMANTGELFF.

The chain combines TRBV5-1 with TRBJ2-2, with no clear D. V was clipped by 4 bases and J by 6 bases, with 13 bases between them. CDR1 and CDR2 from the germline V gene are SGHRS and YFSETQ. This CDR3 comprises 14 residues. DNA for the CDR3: TGCGCCAGCAGCGACGCGCTAGGGTCCGGGGAGCTGTTTTTT. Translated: CASSDALGSGELFF.

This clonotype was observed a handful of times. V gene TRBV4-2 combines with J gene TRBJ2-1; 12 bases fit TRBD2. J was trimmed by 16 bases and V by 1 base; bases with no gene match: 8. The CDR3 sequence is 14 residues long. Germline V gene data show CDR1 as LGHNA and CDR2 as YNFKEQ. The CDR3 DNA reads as TGTGCCAGCAGCCAAGTACTAGCGGGGGGACGCTCCTTCTTC. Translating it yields CASSQVLAGGRSFF.

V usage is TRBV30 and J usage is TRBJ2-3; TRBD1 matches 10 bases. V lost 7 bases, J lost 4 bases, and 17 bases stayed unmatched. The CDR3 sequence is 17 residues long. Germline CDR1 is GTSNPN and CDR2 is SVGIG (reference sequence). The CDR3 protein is CASHSPRGQGSPDTQYF. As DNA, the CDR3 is TGTGCCTCCCACTCCCCGAGGGGACAGGGGTCGCCAGATACGCAGTATTTT.

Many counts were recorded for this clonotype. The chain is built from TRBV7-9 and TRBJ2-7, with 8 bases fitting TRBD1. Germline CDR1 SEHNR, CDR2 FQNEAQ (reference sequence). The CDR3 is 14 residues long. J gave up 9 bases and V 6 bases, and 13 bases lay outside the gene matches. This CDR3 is CASSLGTGAALQYV. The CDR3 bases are TGTGCCAGCAGTCTAGGGACAGGCGCCGCATTGCAGTACGTC.

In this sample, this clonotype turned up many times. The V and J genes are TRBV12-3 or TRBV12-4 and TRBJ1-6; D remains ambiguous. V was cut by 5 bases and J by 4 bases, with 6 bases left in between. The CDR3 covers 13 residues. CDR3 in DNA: TGTGCCAGCAGTCCAGAGTATAATTCACCCCTCCACTTT. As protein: CASSPEYNSPLHF.